A selection of T cell receptor beta chains follows, all from one sample in a study of blood T cells in healthy people across ages. TCRdb re-called the 5' RACE reads through MiXCR, storing one row per CDR3 protein. The sample includes 750,000 to 950,000 distinct CDR3 sequences, roughly 53% seen only once; the top ten take 41%. The source material was blood. These receptors were collected from a man at least 80 years old in good health. CDR3s include the opening cysteine and the closing phenylalanine or tryptophan. The D gene is left open where the match is weak. Size values are once, few and many counts, or a class for expanded clones, and some rows have none.

-	-	TRBV7-3	TRBJ2-1	TGTGCCAGCAGCTTACGGGGCGCCTCCTATAATGAGCAGTTCTTC	CASSLRGASYNEQFF
-	-	TRBV5-4	TRBJ2-3	TGTGCCAGCCGTTCGAGACCGAGCACAGATACACAGTATTTT	CASRSRPSTDTQYF
TRBD2	-	TRBV20-1	TRBJ2-7	TGCAGTGCTCCCCCGGCGGGAGGGCCTAACGAGCAGTACTTC	CSAPPAGGPNEQYF
-	few	TRBV11-2	TRBJ2-4	TGTGCCAGCAGCTTAAAGTCCGAGACTGTTCAGTACTTC	CASSLKSETVQYF
TRBD1	-	TRBV5-1	TRBJ2-7	TGCGCCAGCAGCTTGGACCGCCTTACAGGGGAGCAGTTCTACGAGCAGTACTTC	CASSLDRLTGEQFYEQYF
-	-	TRBV20-1	TRBJ2-3	TGCAGTGCAATCCCCGGCGGGTATTACGCGTATTTT	CSAIPGGYYAYF
-	-	TRBV29-1	TRBJ1-1	TGCAGCGTTGGATCAGATTCCTTATTGTCGAACACTGAAGCTTTCTTT	CSVGSDSLLSNTEAFF
-	-	TRBV5-5	TRBJ2-3	TGTGCCAGCAGCTTGGACGTAGGTTCAGATACGCAGTATTTT	CASSLDVGSDTQYF
TRBD2	-	TRBV24-1	TRBJ2-7	TGTGCCACCAGTGATTTGTCTTTTGGGCTAGCGGGAGGCGAGCAGTACTTC	CATSDLSFGLAGGEQYF
-	-	TRBV5-1	TRBJ2-5	TGCGCCAGCAGCTCGGACGGCAGGTTGCAAGAGACCCAGTACTTC	CASSSDGRLQETQYF
-	few	TRBV7-3	TRBJ2-3	TGTGCCAGCAGCCCCAGAGACCCTGGAGATACGCAGTATTTT	CASSPRDPGDTQYF
TRBD1	-	TRBV10-3	TRBJ1-2	TGTGCCATCAGTGATAGACAGGGCTATGGCTACACCTTC	CAISDRQGYGYTF
-	-	TRBV6-6	TRBJ1-2	TGTGCCAGCAGGCTAAACTATGGCTACACCTTC	CASRLNYGYTF
-	-	TRBV12-3/TRBV12-4	TRBJ2-2	TGTGCCTGCAGTTTAGCGCACGGACAGAGCGGGGAGCTGTTTTTT	CACSLAHGQSGELFF
TRBD2	-	TRBV7-2	TRBJ2-1	TGTGCCAGCAGCCGAGAGTTGGCGGGAGTCTTGCATGAGCAGTTCTTC	CASSRELAGVLHEQFF